This T cell receptor (beta chain) originates from a study of breast tumors, draining lymph nodes, adjacent tissues. Whole-study findings and limits: Most tumor T cells seemingly derive from lymph node, then expand in tumor.

This clonotype was counted many times. Its matching antigen is unknown. TCRdb reprocessed the multiplex PCR reads via MiXCR and lists one record per CDR3 protein. In the table there are about 47,000 distinct CDR3 sequences, approximately 22% of which are singletons. The germline CDR1 and CDR2 sequences are KGHDR and SFDVKD. There are 16 residues in the CDR3. V was trimmed by 9 bases and J by 3 bases, leaving 20 bases between them. Sequenced sample: breast tumor tissue. This TCR was sampled from a female donor with breast cancer. Some clones in this sample may be carry-over from other donors' samples. The rearrangement uses TRBV24-1 and TRBJ1-5; the D gene is possibly TRBD1 (5 bases). CDR3 sequence: CATSPRGRADNQPQHF. CDR3 nucleotide sequence: TGTGCCACCTCCCCACGGGGGAGGGCTGACAATCAGCCCCAGCATTTT.